This T cell receptor beta chain was sequenced during a study of T cell responses to AZD1222 COVID-19 vaccine. Regarding the study as a whole: Targets within unmutated variant regions were reportedly found for nearly half of spike-specific TCRs. Spike-specific TCR breadth and depth rose after two AZD1222 doses.

Clones were sequenced by immunoSEQ multiplex PCR, and TCRdb holds only the in-frame ones, with some missing. The profile shows roughly 120,000 clones, about 90% of them singletons. This CDR3 spans 15 amino acids. Trimming took 5 bases from V and 4 from J, leaving 15 bases between them. Germline-derived CDR1 and CDR2 are SGHTA and FQGTGA. For this clone: The antigen remains undetermined.

Second-dose intervals near 4 or 12 weeks were combined. The input for sequencing was peripheral blood, taken 28 days after the second AZD1222 dose. The origin of this receptor is an adult who received the AZD1222 COVID-19 vaccine. This chain uses TRBV7-3 with TRBJ2-1; the D gene could be TRBD1 or TRBD2 (6 bases each). CDR3 sequence reads: CASSPPGARYNEQFF. CDR3 in DNA: TGTGCCAGCAGCCCACCGGGGGCGAGGTACAATGAGCAGTTCTTC.